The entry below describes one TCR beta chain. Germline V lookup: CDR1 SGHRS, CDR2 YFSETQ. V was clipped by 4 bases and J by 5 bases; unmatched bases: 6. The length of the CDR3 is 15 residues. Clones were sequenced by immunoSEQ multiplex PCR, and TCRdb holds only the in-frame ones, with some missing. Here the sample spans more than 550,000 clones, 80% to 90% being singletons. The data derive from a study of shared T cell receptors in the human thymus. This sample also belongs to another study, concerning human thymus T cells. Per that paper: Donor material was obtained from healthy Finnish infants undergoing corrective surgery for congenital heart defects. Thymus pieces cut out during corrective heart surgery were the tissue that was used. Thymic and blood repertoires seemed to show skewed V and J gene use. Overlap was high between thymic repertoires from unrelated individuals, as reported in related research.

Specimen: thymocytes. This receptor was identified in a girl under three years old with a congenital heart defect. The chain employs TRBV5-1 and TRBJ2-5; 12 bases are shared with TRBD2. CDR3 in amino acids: CASSRLAGDLETQYF. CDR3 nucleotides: TGCGCCAGCAGCCGACTAGCGGGGGACCTGGAGACCCAGTACTTC.